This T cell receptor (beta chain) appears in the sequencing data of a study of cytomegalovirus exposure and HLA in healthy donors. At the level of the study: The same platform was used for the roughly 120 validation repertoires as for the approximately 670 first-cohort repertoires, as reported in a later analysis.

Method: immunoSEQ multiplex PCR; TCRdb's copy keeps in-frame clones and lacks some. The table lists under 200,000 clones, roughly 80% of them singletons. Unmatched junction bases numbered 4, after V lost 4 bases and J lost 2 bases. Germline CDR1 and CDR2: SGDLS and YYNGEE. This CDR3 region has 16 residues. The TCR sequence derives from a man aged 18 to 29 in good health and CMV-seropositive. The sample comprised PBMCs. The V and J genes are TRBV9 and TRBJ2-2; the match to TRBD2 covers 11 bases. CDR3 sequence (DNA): TGTGCCAGCAGCCTGGGGACTAGCGGTAACACCGGGGAGCTGTTTTTT. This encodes CASSLGTSGNTGELFF. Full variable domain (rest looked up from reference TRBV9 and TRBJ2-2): DSGVTQTPKHLITATGQRVTLRCSPRSGDLSVYWYQQSLDQGLQFLIQYYNGEERAKGNILERFSAQQFPDLHSELNLSSLELGDSALYFCASSLGTSGNTGELFFGEGSRLTVL.